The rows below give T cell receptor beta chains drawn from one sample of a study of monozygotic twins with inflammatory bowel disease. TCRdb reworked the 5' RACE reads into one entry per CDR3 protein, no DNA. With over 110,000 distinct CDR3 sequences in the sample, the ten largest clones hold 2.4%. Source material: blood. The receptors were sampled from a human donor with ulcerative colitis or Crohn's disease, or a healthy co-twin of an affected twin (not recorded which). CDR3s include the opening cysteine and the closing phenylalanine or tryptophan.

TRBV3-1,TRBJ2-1,CASSPRASFNEQFF
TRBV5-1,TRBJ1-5,CASSSGQGNQPQHF
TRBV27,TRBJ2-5,CASSFRTEETQYF
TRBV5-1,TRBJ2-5,CASSVQPGSQETQYF
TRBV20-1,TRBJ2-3,CSANPLAGGEGDTQYF
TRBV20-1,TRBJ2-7,CSARGGGRLHEQYF
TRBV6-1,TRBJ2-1,CASSLSGGDYNEQFF
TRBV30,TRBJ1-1,CAWSVMGRGDTEAFF
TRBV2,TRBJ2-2,CASTNWGTGELFF
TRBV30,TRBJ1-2,CAWSVLGQTRSYGYTF
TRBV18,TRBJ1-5,CASSTPGLAPQHF
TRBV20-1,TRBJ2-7,CSAGNRAQRLAEQYF
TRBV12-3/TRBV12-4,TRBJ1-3,CASSFIGNTIYF
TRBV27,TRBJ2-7,CASSPQSTYEQYF
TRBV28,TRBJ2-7,CASSRPVGGGPYEQYF
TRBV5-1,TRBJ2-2,CASSLQGTVNTGELFF
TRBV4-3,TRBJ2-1,CASSQDWIAGQGANEQFF
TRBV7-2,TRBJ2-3,CASSSQSGAVDTQYF
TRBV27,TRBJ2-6,CASSRTGTGAGANVLTF
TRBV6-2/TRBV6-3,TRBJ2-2,CASSYPPSNTGELFF
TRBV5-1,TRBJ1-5,CASSPYGDQPQHF
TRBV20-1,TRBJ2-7,CSARGGDFSEQYF
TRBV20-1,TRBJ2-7,CSARDLGGGLHEQYF
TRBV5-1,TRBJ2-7,CASSLWTGTLEQYF
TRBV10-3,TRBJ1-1,CAISEVGGNTEAFF
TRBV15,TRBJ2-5,CATSIVGGGETQYF
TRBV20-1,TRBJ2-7,CSLAGGQSYEQYF
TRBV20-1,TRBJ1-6,CSARGQGESQNSPLHF
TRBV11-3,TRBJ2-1,CASSFSHGTDEQFF
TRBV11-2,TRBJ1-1,CASSLRVVNTEAFF
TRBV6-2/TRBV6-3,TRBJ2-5,CASSAATIRETQYF
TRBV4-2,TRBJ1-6,CASSPRTLSSSYNSPLHF
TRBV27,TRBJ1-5,CASSLSLNQPQHF
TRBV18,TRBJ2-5,CASSPSGTSQETQYF
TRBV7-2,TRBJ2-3,CASSLEFRADTQYF
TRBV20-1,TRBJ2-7,CSARDATGYRPYEQYF
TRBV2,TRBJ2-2,CASITRGAGELFF
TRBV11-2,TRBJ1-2,CASSLDRGHGYTF
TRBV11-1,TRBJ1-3,CASSFLPGQGAISGNTIYF
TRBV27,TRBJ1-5,CASSPTAGPQHF
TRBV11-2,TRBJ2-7,CASRFTGALEQYF
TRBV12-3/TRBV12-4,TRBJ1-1,CASSLAGRNRRTEAFF